What follows are 10 T cell receptor beta chains derived from one specimen sequenced in a study of technical replicates of blood from four donors (dated 2017 in TCRdb). Libraries were made using the immunoSEQ multiplex PCR assay. In its TCRdb copy, this immuneACCESS table keeps in-frame sequences only and misses some clones. Where compared with another copy, unresolved V genes explain less than half of these, and the others have no known cause. Within this sample are 78,000 or so clones, with 91% of them counted one time only. Clones ranked in the top ten supply 0.35% to 0.45% of the sample. What was sequenced was T cells isolated from PBMCs. The receptor source for this set is a human donor in good health. Some clones in this sample may be carry-over from other donors' samples.

The chain couples TRBV5-4 to TRBJ2-7; TRBD2 might be the D (5 bases). The V end was cut by 2 bases, the J end by 7 bases, with 10 bases between. Germline V gives CDR1 SGHNT, CDR2 YYREEE (reference sequence). The CDR3 totals 12 residues. The CDR3 protein is CASSFGSGEQYF. In DNA, the CDR3 is TGTGCCAGCAGCTTTGGATCGGGAGAGCAGTACTTC.

This clone appeared a few times. V is TRBV28 and J is TRBJ1-5, with D possibly TRBD1 on 5 matching bases. V lost 7 bases, J lost 0 bases, and 19 bases lay in between. The CDR3 consists of 17 residues. Germline CDR1 is MDHEN and CDR2 is SYDVKM. CDR3 sequence reads: CASTTRGFQNSNQPQHF. The CDR3 DNA follows: TGTGCCAGCACCACAAGGGGCTTTCAGAATAGCAATCAGCCCCAGCATTTT.

This chain connects TRBV27 to TRBJ2-2, with unresolved D. The CDR3 is made up of 12 amino acids. CDR1 is MNHEY and CDR2 is SMNVEV in the germline V gene (reference sequence). The V gene lost 3 bases and the J gene lost 4 bases, with 3 bases spanning the gap. The CDR3: CASSFSTGELFF. The CDR3 DNA sequence: TGTGCCAGCAGTTTCAGCACCGGGGAGCTGTTTTTT.

This clone appeared a few times. The chain joins TRBV29-1 to TRBJ1-1; D not certain. The CDR3 is 13 residues long. Germline CDR1 reads SQVTM; CDR2 reads ANQGSEA. V lost 5 bases and J 3 bases, leaving 13 bases between the germline ends. The CDR3 DNA follows: TGCAGCGTTTCGAGCGGGGTCCACACTGAAGCTTTCTTT. This codes for CSVSSGVHTEAFF.

J is TRBJ2-7 and V is TRBV5-1; 9 nucleotides agree with TRBD1. Germline loops: CDR1 SGHRS, CDR2 YFSETQ. V was clipped by 3 bases and J by 4 bases; unmatched bases: 8. The CDR3 has 15 amino acids. As DNA, the CDR3 is TGCGCCAGCAGCTGGAGTGGGGGACAGGGTTACGAGCAGTACTTC. Residues: CASSWSGGQGYEQYF.

The chain has TRBV5-4 and TRBJ2-5, with a possible D match to TRBD2 (5 bases). The germline CDR1 and CDR2 sequences are SGHNT and YYREEE (reference sequence). The CDR3 is 13 amino acids. V shed 4 bases and J shed 5 bases, with 12 bases lying between them. CDR3: CASSQNGGETQYF. The CDR3 region has the DNA TGTGCCAGCAGCCAAAATGGCGGGGAGACCCAGTACTTC. The whole variable domain, remainder taken from reference TRBV5-4 and TRBJ2-5, is ETGVTQSPTHLIKTRGQQVTLRCSSQSGHNTVSWYQQALGQGPQFIFQYYREEENGRGNFPPRFSGLQFPNYSSELNVNALELDDSALYLCASSQNGGETQYFGPGTRLLVL.

The genes are TRBV5-1 and TRBJ1-2; D not resolved. With 2 bases removed from V and 2 bases from J, the gap between germline ends came to 7 bases. The CDR3 has 13 amino acids. Germline V gives CDR1 SGHRS, CDR2 YFSETQ. This CDR3 reads CASSLVGNYGYTF. The CDR3 nucleotides read TGCGCCAGCAGCTTAGTCGGGAACTATGGCTACACCTTC.

The chain is built from TRBV6-4 and TRBJ1-2; D is uncertain. The CDR3 contains 11 residues. Germline-derived CDR1 and CDR2 are MRHNA and SNTAGT. V lost 3 bases, J lost 6 bases, and 5 bases lay in between. DNA for the CDR3: TGTGCCAGCAGTGATAGAGATGGCTACACCTTC. Encoded protein: CASSDRDGYTF.

The chain links TRBV14 to TRBJ2-1, with D possibly matching TRBD2 (5 bases). Germline V CDR1 and CDR2: SGHDN, FVKESK. The CDR3 contains 16 residues. V was cut by 3 bases and J by 0 bases, with 12 bases left in between. CDR3 protein: CASSHGGDPSYNEQFF. The CDR3 coding sequence is TGTGCCAGCAGCCATGGAGGTGATCCCTCCTACAATGAGCAGTTCTTC. Supplemented by reference TRBV14 and TRBJ2-1, the full variable domain reads EAGVTQFPSHSVIEKGQTVTLRCDPISGHDNLYWYRRVMGKEIKFLLHFVKESKQDESGMPNNRFLAERTGGTYSTLKVQPAELEDSGVYFCASSHGGDPSYNEQFFGPGTRLTVL.

CDR3 amino acids: CASSLFIRNAVTYEQYF. DNA of the CDR3: TGTGCCAGCAGTTTATTTATAAGAAACGCGGTAACCTACGAGCAGTACTTC. V is TRBV28 and J is TRBJ2-7, with D hard to call. Germline lookup yields CDR1 MDHEN and CDR2 SYDVKM. V lost 1 base and J 2 bases, leaving 18 bases between the germline ends. The CDR3 covers 17 residues.